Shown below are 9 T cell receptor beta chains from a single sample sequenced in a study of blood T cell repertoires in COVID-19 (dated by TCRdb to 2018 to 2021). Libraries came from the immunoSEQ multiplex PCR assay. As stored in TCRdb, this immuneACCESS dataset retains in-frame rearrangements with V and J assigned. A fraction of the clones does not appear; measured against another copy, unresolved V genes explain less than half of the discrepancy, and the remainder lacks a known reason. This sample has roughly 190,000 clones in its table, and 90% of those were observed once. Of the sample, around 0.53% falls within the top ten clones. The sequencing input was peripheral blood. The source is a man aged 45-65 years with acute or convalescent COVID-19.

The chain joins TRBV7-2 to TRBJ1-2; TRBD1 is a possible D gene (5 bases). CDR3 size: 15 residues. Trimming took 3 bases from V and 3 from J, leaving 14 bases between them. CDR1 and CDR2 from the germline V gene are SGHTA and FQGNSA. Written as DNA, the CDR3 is TGTGCCAGCAGCTTTACATTTGGGGCGGACTATGGCTACACCTTC. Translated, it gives CASSFTFGADYGYTF. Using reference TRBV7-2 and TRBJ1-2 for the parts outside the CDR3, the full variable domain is GAGVSQSPSNKVTEKGKDVELRCDPISGHTALYWYRQSLGQGLEFLIYFQGNSAPDKSGLPSDRFSAERTGGSVSTLTIQRTQQEDSAVYLCASSFTFGADYGYTFGSGTRLTVV.

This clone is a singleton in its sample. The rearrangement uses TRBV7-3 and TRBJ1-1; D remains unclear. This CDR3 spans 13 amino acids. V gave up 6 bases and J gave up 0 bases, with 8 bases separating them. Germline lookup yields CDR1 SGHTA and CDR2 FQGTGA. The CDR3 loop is CASSLHMNTEAFF. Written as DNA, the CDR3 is TGTGCCAGCAGTCTGCACATGAACACTGAAGCTTTCTTT.

In DNA form, the CDR3 reads TGTGCCAGCAGAACCGCAGGGGGCACTGAAGCTTTCTTT. This translates into CASRTAGGTEAFF. V usage is TRBV27 and J usage is TRBJ1-1, with TRBD1 matching over 7 bases. Germline V CDR1 and CDR2: MNHEY, SMNVEV (reference sequence). The CDR3 runs to 13 residues. V was pared by 6 bases and J by 4 bases, with 5 bases of the junction left unmatched.

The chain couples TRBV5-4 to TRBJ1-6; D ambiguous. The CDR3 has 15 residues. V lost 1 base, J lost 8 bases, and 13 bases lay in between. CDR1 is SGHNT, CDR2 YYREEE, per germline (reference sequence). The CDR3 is CASSLSSQVYSPLHF. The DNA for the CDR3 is TGTGCCAGCAGCTTGTCATCCCAGGTGTATTCACCCCTCCACTTT. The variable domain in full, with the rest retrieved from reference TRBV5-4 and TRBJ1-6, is ETGVTQSPTHLIKTRGQQVTLRCSSQSGHNTVSWYQQALGQGPQFIFQYYREEENGRGNFPPRFSGLQFPNYSSELNVNALELDDSALYLCASSLSSQVYSPLHFGNGTRLTVT.

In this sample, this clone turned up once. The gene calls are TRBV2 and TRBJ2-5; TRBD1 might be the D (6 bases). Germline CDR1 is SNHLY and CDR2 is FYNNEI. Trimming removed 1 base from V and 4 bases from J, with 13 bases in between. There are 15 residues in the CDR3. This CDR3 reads CASSEGSQGLETQYF. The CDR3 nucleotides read TGTGCCAGCAGTGAAGGATCACAGGGTTTAGAGACCCAGTACTTC.

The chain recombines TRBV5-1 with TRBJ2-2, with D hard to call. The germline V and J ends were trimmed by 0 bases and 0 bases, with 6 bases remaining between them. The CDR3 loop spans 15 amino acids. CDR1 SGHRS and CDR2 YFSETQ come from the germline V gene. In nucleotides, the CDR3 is TGCGCCAGCAGCTTGGACTCATCGAACACCGGGGAGCTGTTTTTT. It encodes CASSLDSSNTGELFF.

This CDR3 reads CARKDSSYGYTF. In DNA, the CDR3 is TGTGCCAGGAAGGACAGCAGCTATGGCTACACCTTC. The gene calls are TRBV6-5 and TRBJ1-2; tentatively, D is TRBD1 (6 bases). The V and J ends lost 9 bases and 4 bases respectively, with 12 bases between them. Germline V gene lookup returns CDR1 MNHEY and CDR2 SVGAGI. This CDR3 comprises 12 residues.

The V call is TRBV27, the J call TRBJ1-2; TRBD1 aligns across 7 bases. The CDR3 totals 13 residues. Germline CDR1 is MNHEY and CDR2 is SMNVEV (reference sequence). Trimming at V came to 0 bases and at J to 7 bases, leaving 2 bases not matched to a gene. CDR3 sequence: CASSLSGGRGYTF. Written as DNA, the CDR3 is TGTGCCAGCAGTTTATCAGGGGGCCGTGGCTACACCTTC.

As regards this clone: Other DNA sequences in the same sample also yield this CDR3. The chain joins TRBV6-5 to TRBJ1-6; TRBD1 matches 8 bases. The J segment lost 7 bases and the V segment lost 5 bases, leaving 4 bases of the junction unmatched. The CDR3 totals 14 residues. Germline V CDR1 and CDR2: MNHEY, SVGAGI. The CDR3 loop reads CASSRDRQNSPLHF. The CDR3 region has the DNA TGTGCCAGCAGTCGGGACAGGCAAAATTCACCCCTCCACTTT.